The T cell receptor beta chain under discussion was sequenced for a study of response to subunit inactivated influenza vaccine. From the RT-PCR reads, TCRdb called clonotypes with MiXCR, one entry per CDR3 protein. The table lists just under 550,000 distinct CDR3 sequences, roughly a quarter of them singletons, with 2.5% to 3.5% in the top ten. The CDR3 contains 20 residues. The junction had 11 bases not matched to a gene; V was cut back by 0 bases and J by 1 base. The same specimen was also included in a second study, on T cells expressing NK-cell markers. In that study: Synthesis of TCR beta cDNA relied on 5'RACE template switching carrying UMIs. Among the experiments, several used an anti-gamma-delta TCR antibody to restrict sorting to alpha-beta TCR T cells. Top CD8+ clonotypes included the dominant CD3+CD56+NKG2C+ clonotypes in several donors. One observes that, in several donors, these clonotypes were also the leading ones within the CD3+CD56-NKG2C+ fraction.

This chain joins TRBV12-3 or TRBV12-4 and TRBJ2-1; 11 nucleotides align to TRBD2. Sequences were derived from CD4+ T cells sorted from PBMCs, sampled 12 days after vaccination. This clonotype was sampled from a man aged 45-60 years who received an inactivated influenza vaccine. The CDR3 DNA reads as TGTGCCAGCAGTTTAGCGCTAAGGGGGCTAGCGGGAGGATCCTACAATGAGCAGTTCTTC. Translated: CASSLALRGLAGGSYNEQFF.